The 11 T cell receptor beta chains reported below all come from one sample, sequenced in a study of shared clonotypes between healthy human individuals. The repertoire was sequenced with immunoSEQ multiplex PCR; TCRdb's copy has only in-frame clones and lacks some. The data hold over 1.4 million clones, with roughly 97% observed a single time. Sequenced material: naive CD4+ T cells sorted from blood. As for subset: CD45RA+ positively selected. The receptor source for this set is a man aged 30 to 39 in good health.

On this clone itself: The same CDR3 is also encoded by other DNA sequences in this sample. V gene TRBV5-1 combines with J gene TRBJ2-7; no clear D gene. The germline gives CDR1 SGHRS, CDR2 YFSETQ. V dropped 1 base and J dropped 6 bases, with 8 bases sitting between them. The CDR3 contains 12 residues. CDR3 residues: CASSLSLGEQYF. CDR3 bases: TGCGCCAGCAGCTTGAGTTTGGGCGAGCAGTACTTC.

This rearrangement joins TRBV5-1 to TRBJ1-1; D is possibly TRBD1 (5 bases). The germline V and J ends were trimmed by 6 bases and 2 bases, with 20 bases remaining between them. There are 16 residues in the CDR3. The germline CDR1 and CDR2 sequences are SGHRS and YFSETQ. The CDR3 sequence: CASMVSGGGKNTEAFF. The CDR3, as DNA: TGCGCCAGCATGGTATCTGGGGGAGGGAAAAACACTGAAGCTTTCTTT.

The V gene is TRBV10-1, the J gene TRBJ2-1, with unresolved D. Germline V gene lookup returns CDR1 WNHNN and CDR2 SYGVQD (reference sequence). V gave up 3 bases and J gave up 0 bases, with 6 bases separating them. The CDR3 loop spans 14 amino acids. The CDR3 loop is CASSDLASYNEQFF. Here the CDR3 DNA reads TGCGCCAGCAGTGATTTAGCCTCCTACAATGAGCAGTTCTTC.

V usage is TRBV28 and J usage is TRBJ2-1; 7 bases map to TRBD2. The CDR3 sequence is 14 residues long. With V trimmed by 1 base and J by 10 bases, 7 bases remained unmatched. Per the germline V gene, CDR1 is MDHEN and CDR2 is SYDVKM. The CDR3 DNA follows: TGTGCCAGCAGTTTATTGGCGGGAGTGGGGGAGCAGTTCTTC. Encoded protein: CASSLLAGVGEQFF.

A note on this clone: This may stem from a read error, because a much larger clone lies one nucleotide away. Within the sample, other DNA sequences also encode this same CDR3. The V call is TRBV5-1, the J call TRBJ2-3, with D uncertain. Trimming shortened V by 0 bases and J by 1 base, and 3 bases separated the two germline ends. This CDR3 is 13 amino acids long. Germline CDR1 SGHRS, CDR2 YFSETQ. CDR3 sequence reads: CASSLAGTDTQYF. In DNA, the CDR3 is TGCGCCAGCAGCTTGGCAGGCACAGATACGCAGTATTTT.

The V and J genes are TRBV29-1 and TRBJ2-4; no firm D call. The CDR3 contains 12 residues. Per the germline V gene, CDR1 is SQVTM and CDR2 is ANQGSEA. The ends were cut back, 4 bases at V and 0 bases at J, with 4 bases in the middle. This chain's CDR3 is CSVVLAKNIQYF. DNA for the CDR3: TGCAGCGTTGTACTAGCCAAAAACATTCAGTACTTC.

J is TRBJ2-1 and V is TRBV2; 12 nucleotides line up with TRBD2. With 7 bases clipped from V and 7 bases from J, the junction kept 5 bases outside the gene matches. Germline assignment: CDR1 SNHLY and CDR2 FYNNEI. The CDR3 runs 14 residues. Written as DNA, the CDR3 is TGTGCCAGCACGGCTAGCGGGAGGGTTAATGAGCAGTTCTTC. Translation: CASTASGRVNEQFF.

V gene TRBV7-3 combines with J gene TRBJ2-1; 10 bases fit TRBD2. V was pared by 4 bases and J by 10 bases, with 10 bases of the junction left unmatched. The CDR3 runs 15 residues. Germline V gene data show CDR1 as SGHTA and CDR2 as FQGTGA. The CDR3 reads CASSSQAGGRGEQFF. CDR3 bases: TGTGCCAGCAGCTCCCAAGCGGGAGGGCGAGGGGAGCAGTTCTTC. The variable domain in full, with the rest retrieved from reference TRBV7-3 and TRBJ2-1, is GAGVSQTPSNKVTEKGKYVELRCDPISGHTALYWYRQSLGQGPEFLIYFQGTGAADDSGLPNDRFFAVRPEGSVSTLKIQRTERGDSAVYLCASSSQAGGRGEQFFGPGTRLTVL.

This rearrangement joins TRBV30 to TRBJ2-3, with TRBD1 matching 11 bases. CDR3 length: 14 residues. CDR1 and CDR2 (germline): GTSNPN, SVGIG (reference sequence). With V trimmed by 7 bases and J by 4 bases, 7 bases remained unmatched. CDR3 sequence: CAYAGTGGADTQYF. For the CDR3, the DNA is TGTGCCTACGCCGGGACAGGGGGGGCAGATACGCAGTATTTT.

The gene calls are TRBV28 and TRBJ2-7; perhaps TRBD2 as D (6 bases). The length of the CDR3 is 15 residues. V dropped 5 bases and J dropped 2 bases, with 16 bases sitting between them. CDR1 and CDR2 (germline): MDHEN, SYDVKM. The CDR3 coding sequence is TGTGCCAGCAGTCCGCCGGGGGAGCTTACCTACGAGCAGTACTTC. Translation: CASSPPGELTYEQYF.

With regard to this clone: This same CDR3 is encoded by further DNA sequences in the sample. The chain uses TRBV5-1 and TRBJ1-1; D gene uncertain. With 0 bases removed from V and 0 bases from J, the gap between germline ends came to 6 bases. Germline CDR1 and CDR2: SGHRS and YFSETQ. There are 14 residues in the CDR3. The CDR3 nucleotides are TGCGCCAGCAGCTTGGACCGATTGAACACTGAAGCTTTCTTT. This sequence encodes CASSLDRLNTEAFF.